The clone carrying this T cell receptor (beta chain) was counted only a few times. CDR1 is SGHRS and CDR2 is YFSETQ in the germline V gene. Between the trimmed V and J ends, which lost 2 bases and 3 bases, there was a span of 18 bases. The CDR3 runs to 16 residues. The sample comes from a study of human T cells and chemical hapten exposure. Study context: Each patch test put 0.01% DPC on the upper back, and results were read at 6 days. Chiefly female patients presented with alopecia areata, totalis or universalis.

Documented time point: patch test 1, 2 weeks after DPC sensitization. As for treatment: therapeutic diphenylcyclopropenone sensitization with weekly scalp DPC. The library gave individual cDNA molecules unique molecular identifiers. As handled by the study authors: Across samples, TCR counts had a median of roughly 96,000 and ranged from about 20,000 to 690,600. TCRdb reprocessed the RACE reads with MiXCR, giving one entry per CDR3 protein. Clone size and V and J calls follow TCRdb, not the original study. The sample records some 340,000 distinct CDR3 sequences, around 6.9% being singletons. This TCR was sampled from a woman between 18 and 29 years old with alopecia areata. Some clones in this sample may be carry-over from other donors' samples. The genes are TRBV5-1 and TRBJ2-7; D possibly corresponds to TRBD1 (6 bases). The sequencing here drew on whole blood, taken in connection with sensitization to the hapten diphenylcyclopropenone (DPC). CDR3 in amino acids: CASSFNRDRPGYEQYF. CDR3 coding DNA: TGCGCCAGCAGCTTTAACAGGGATAGACCCGGCTACGAGCAGTACTTC.